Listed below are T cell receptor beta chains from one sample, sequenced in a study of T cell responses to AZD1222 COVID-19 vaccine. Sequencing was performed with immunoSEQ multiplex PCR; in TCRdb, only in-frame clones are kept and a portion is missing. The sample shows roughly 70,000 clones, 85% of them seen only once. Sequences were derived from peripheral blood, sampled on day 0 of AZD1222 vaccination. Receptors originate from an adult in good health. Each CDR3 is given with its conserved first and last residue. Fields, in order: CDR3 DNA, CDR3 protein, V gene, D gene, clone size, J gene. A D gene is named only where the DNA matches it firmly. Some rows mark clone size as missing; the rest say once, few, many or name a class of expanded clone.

DNA: TGTGCCAGCAGCCCCCGGAGTATCGCCTCCTATAATTCACCCCTCCACTTT
CDR3: CASSPRSIASYNSPLHF
V: TRBV7-3
D: NA
size: NA
J: TRBJ1-6

DNA: TGTGCCAGCAGTGAAGCGGCTAGGGGGACTGGGAATGAGCAGTTCTTC
CDR3: CASSEAARGTGNEQFF
V: TRBV25-1
D: NA
size: NA
J: TRBJ2-1

DNA: TGTGCCAGCATCTCCAGCACAGATACGCAGTATTTT
CDR3: CASISSTDTQYF
V: TRBV6-5
D: NA
size: NA
J: TRBJ2-3

DNA: TGTGCCAGCAGTTACTCCACAGGGGTCGCTGGAAACACCATATATTTT
CDR3: CASSYSTGVAGNTIYF
V: TRBV6-5
D: TRBD1
size: NA
J: TRBJ1-3

DNA: TGTGCCAGCAGTTTAAAGGGGCTTACGGGCTACACCTTC
CDR3: CASSLKGLTGYTF
V: TRBV27
D: NA
size: NA
J: TRBJ1-2

DNA: TGTGCCAGCAGCCCCCGGACCTCGACAGGGGGTGGCTACACCTTC
CDR3: CASSPRTSTGGGYTF
V: TRBV7-6
D: TRBD1
size: NA
J: TRBJ1-2

DNA: TGTGCCAGCTCACCACCGGGGCCTAGCACAGATACGCAGTATTTT
CDR3: CASSPPGPSTDTQYF
V: TRBV18
D: NA
size: NA
J: TRBJ2-3

DNA: TGTGCCACCAGCAGAGAAAGGACTAGCTACGAGCAGTACTTC
CDR3: CATSRERTSYEQYF
V: TRBV15
D: TRBD2
size: NA
J: TRBJ2-7

DNA: TGTGCCAGCAGTGAATTGAACAGGGCTGGAAACACCATATATTTT
CDR3: CASSELNRAGNTIYF
V: TRBV6-1
D: NA
size: NA
J: TRBJ1-3

DNA: TGTGCCAGCAGCTTGGTTAGCGGTAAAGAGACCCAGTACTTC
CDR3: CASSLVSGKETQYF
V: TRBV7-2
D: NA
size: NA
J: TRBJ2-5

DNA: TGTGCCAGCAGCGCCACAGGCTATGGCTACACCTTC
CDR3: CASSATGYGYTF
V: TRBV9
D: NA
size: NA
J: TRBJ1-2

DNA: TGTGCCAGCAGGAAAAATGCGGGACAGGGGGGCGAGCAGTACTTC
CDR3: CASRKNAGQGGEQYF
V: TRBV21-1
D: NA
size: NA
J: TRBJ2-7

DNA: TGTGCCACCAGCAGAGTTGCAGGGGGTCCCCTTCACGAGCAGTACTTC
CDR3: CATSRVAGGPLHEQYF
V: TRBV15
D: TRBD1
size: NA
J: TRBJ2-7

DNA: TGTGCCAGCAGCCGCAGACTAGCGGGGATCCAAGAGACCCAGTACTTC
CDR3: CASSRRLAGIQETQYF
V: TRBV6-2/TRBV6-3
D: TRBD2
size: NA
J: TRBJ2-5

DNA: TGTGCCAGCAGTGAACGTCAGGGGTGGGCAGATACGCAGTATTTT
CDR3: CASSERQGWADTQYF
V: TRBV2
D: NA
size: NA
J: TRBJ2-3

DNA: TGCGCCAGCGGGACTCCTAGCACAGATACGCAGTATTTT
CDR3: CASGTPSTDTQYF
V: TRBV5-1
D: NA
size: NA
J: TRBJ2-3

DNA: TGTGCCAGCAGCTTTTTCGGCGGTGCTGAAGCTTTCTTT
CDR3: CASSFFGGAEAFF
V: TRBV5-6
D: NA
size: NA
J: TRBJ1-1

DNA: TGTGCCAGCAGTCGGACTGATGGCTACACCTTC
CDR3: CASSRTDGYTF
V: TRBV28
D: NA
size: NA
J: TRBJ1-2

DNA: TGCGCCAGCAGCCCGACAGGGAACTATGGCTACACCTTC
CDR3: CASSPTGNYGYTF
V: TRBV4-1
D: TRBD1
size: NA
J: TRBJ1-2

DNA: TGCGCCAGCAGTGATCTACGTGGGACTTCACCCCTCCACTTT
CDR3: CASSDLRGTSPLHF
V: TRBV10-1
D: NA
size: NA
J: TRBJ1-6

DNA: TGTGCCAGTAGCCGGGACAGGGGCTACAATGAGCAGTTCTTC
CDR3: CASSRDRGYNEQFF
V: TRBV6-5
D: TRBD1
size: NA
J: TRBJ2-1

DNA: TGTGCCAGTAGTATACAGGGCACAACTAATGAAAAACTGTTTTTT
CDR3: CASSIQGTTNEKLFF
V: TRBV19
D: NA
size: NA
J: TRBJ1-4

DNA: TGTGCCAGCAGCTTAGATGCGGGGTCCTATGGCTACACCTTC
CDR3: CASSLDAGSYGYTF
V: TRBV11-2
D: NA
size: NA
J: TRBJ1-2

DNA: TGTGCCAGCAGTCGTGACCGACGCGACGAGCAGTACTTC
CDR3: CASSRDRRDEQYF
V: TRBV6-5
D: NA
size: once
J: TRBJ2-7

DNA: TGTGCCAGCACCCCGCTGCTAAACACTGAAGCTTTCTTT
CDR3: CASTPLLNTEAFF
V: TRBV6-5
D: NA
size: NA
J: TRBJ1-1

DNA: TGTGCCAGCAGATCACCCCTCCACTTT
CDR3: CASRSPLHF
V: TRBV2
D: NA
size: NA
J: TRBJ1-6

DNA: TGCGCCAGCAGCCAAGGCACGGGATCCCCAAACCGAAACTATGGCTACACCTTC
CDR3: CASSQGTGSPNRNYGYTF
V: TRBV4-1
D: NA
size: NA
J: TRBJ1-2

DNA: TGCGCCAGCAGCTTGGCGGGGTCGGGAGGAAACACCATATATTTT
CDR3: CASSLAGSGGNTIYF
V: TRBV5-1
D: NA
size: once
J: TRBJ1-3

DNA: TGCAGCGTTGGTTCGGACAGAGAAAATTCACCCCTCCACTTT
CDR3: CSVGSDRENSPLHF
V: TRBV29-1
D: NA
size: NA
J: TRBJ1-6

DNA: TGTGCCAGCAGCTTGGACGGGGCCCTTGGCCTCCGGGATACGCAGTATTTT
CDR3: CASSLDGALGLRDTQYF
V: TRBV5-4
D: NA
size: NA
J: TRBJ2-3

DNA: TGTGCCAGCAGCGTAGGGGGGGGAGACACCATATATTTT
CDR3: CASSVGGGDTIYF
V: TRBV9
D: NA
size: NA
J: TRBJ1-3

DNA: TGTGCCAGCACCCCGATAACAACGGGAGGCTACACCTTC
CDR3: CASTPITTGGYTF
V: TRBV6-1
D: NA
size: NA
J: TRBJ1-2

DNA: TGTGCCAGCTTCAACCAGGGTAATGAAGCTTTCTTT
CDR3: CASFNQGNEAFF
V: TRBV25-1
D: NA
size: NA
J: TRBJ1-1

DNA: TGTGCCAGCAGTTCCGGGACAGGAAGTTCACCCCTCCACTTT
CDR3: CASSSGTGSSPLHF
V: TRBV7-6
D: TRBD1
size: NA
J: TRBJ1-6

DNA: TGTGCCAGCAGTCCCCCACTACTAGCGGGGGGGACCGGGGAGCTGTTTTTT
CDR3: CASSPPLLAGGTGELFF
V: TRBV27
D: TRBD2
size: NA
J: TRBJ2-2

DNA: TGTGCCAGCAGTTACGCGGGGGGGCCCCCAGATACGCAGTATTTT
CDR3: CASSYAGGPPDTQYF
V: TRBV6-5
D: TRBD2
size: NA
J: TRBJ2-3

DNA: TGCAGCGTAATCAGGGCTGGGAGCGAAAAACTGTTTTTT
CDR3: CSVIRAGSEKLFF
V: TRBV29-1
D: NA
size: NA
J: TRBJ1-4

DNA: TGCGCCAGCAGCTTGTCCCAGGGCCCCGGGGAGCTGTTTTTT
CDR3: CASSLSQGPGELFF
V: TRBV5-1
D: NA
size: NA
J: TRBJ2-2

DNA: TGTGCCAGCAGCCTCGGGACTATCTACAATGAGCAGTTCTTC
CDR3: CASSLGTIYNEQFF
V: TRBV5-5
D: TRBD2
size: NA
J: TRBJ2-1

DNA: TGCGCCAGCAGCTTGGGTCTGTACAATGAGCAGTTCTTC
CDR3: CASSLGLYNEQFF
V: TRBV5-1
D: NA
size: NA
J: TRBJ2-1

DNA: TGCGCCAGCAGCCCCCGGGACGGAGGATCACCCCTCCACTTT
CDR3: CASSPRDGGSPLHF
V: TRBV5-1
D: NA
size: NA
J: TRBJ1-6

DNA: TGTGCCAGTAGTATAGACAGGGACAATGAGCAGTTCTTC
CDR3: CASSIDRDNEQFF
V: TRBV19
D: NA
size: NA
J: TRBJ2-1

DNA: TGTGCCAGTAGTGCCACGGGACATGGGGAAAAACTGTTTTTT
CDR3: CASSATGHGEKLFF
V: TRBV19
D: NA
size: NA
J: TRBJ1-4

DNA: TGTGCCAGCAGTTACAGGGTGGGGGATGGCTACACCTTC
CDR3: CASSYRVGDGYTF
V: TRBV12-3/TRBV12-4
D: NA
size: NA
J: TRBJ1-2

DNA: TGTGCCAGCAGCTTGAGGAGGACAGGGGCCTCTGGAAACACCATATATTTT
CDR3: CASSLRRTGASGNTIYF
V: TRBV7-8
D: TRBD1
size: NA
J: TRBJ1-3

DNA: TGCAGCGTTGTTTGGGGAAGGTACGAGCAGTACTTC
CDR3: CSVVWGRYEQYF
V: TRBV29-1
D: NA
size: NA
J: TRBJ2-7

DNA: TGTGCCAGTAGTCGACTAGCGGGAGCCTCAGATACGCAGTATTTT
CDR3: CASSRLAGASDTQYF
V: TRBV19
D: TRBD2
size: NA
J: TRBJ2-3

DNA: TGTGCCAGCAGTTACACTAGCGGGGAGACCCAGTACTTC
CDR3: CASSYTSGETQYF
V: TRBV6-5
D: TRBD2
size: NA
J: TRBJ2-5

DNA: TGTGCCAGCAGGGACCAGGGAAGAGCTTTCTTT
CDR3: CASRDQGRAFF
V: TRBV6-5
D: NA
size: NA
J: TRBJ1-1

DNA: TGTGCCAGCAGCCAATTCCCCGGACGGATGAACACTGAAGCTTTCTTT
CDR3: CASSQFPGRMNTEAFF
V: TRBV4-2
D: NA
size: NA
J: TRBJ1-1

DNA: TGTGCCAGTAGCGGAACCTCCTACGAGCAGTACTTC
CDR3: CASSGTSYEQYF
V: TRBV6-2/TRBV6-3
D: NA
size: NA
J: TRBJ2-7

DNA: TGTGCCAGCAGCCCGGGGACAGGGGGCGTGAGTGAGGAAAAACTGTTTTTT
CDR3: CASSPGTGGVSEEKLFF
V: TRBV5-5
D: TRBD1
size: NA
J: TRBJ1-4

DNA: TGTTCCGGTGGGACTGGGACCTATGGCTACACCTTC
CDR3: CSGGTGTYGYTF
V: TRBV15
D: NA
size: once
J: TRBJ1-2

DNA: TGTGCCAGCAGCAGAGGTCTCGGTACTAATGAAAAACTGTTTTTT
CDR3: CASSRGLGTNEKLFF
V: TRBV3-1/TRBV3-2
D: NA
size: NA
J: TRBJ1-4

DNA: TGTGCCAGCTCCCAGGAGGGACAGCTAACCTACGAGCAGTACTTC
CDR3: CASSQEGQLTYEQYF
V: TRBV18
D: NA
size: NA
J: TRBJ2-7

DNA: TGTGCCAGCAGCTTCCTGGTTTCCGAGCAGTACTTC
CDR3: CASSFLVSEQYF
V: TRBV25-1
D: NA
size: NA
J: TRBJ2-7

DNA: TGTGCCAGCAGTTTGAGGGGCACCGGGGAGCTGTTTTTT
CDR3: CASSLRGTGELFF
V: TRBV27
D: NA
size: NA
J: TRBJ2-2

DNA: TGCGCCAGTCGAGTAGGGGGCGCTGAGGCGCAGCCCCAGCATTTT
CDR3: CASRVGGAEAQPQHF
V: TRBV10-1
D: TRBD1
size: NA
J: TRBJ1-5

DNA: TGCGCCAGCAGCCCTACTGGGTCCCCCTACGAGCAGTACTTC
CDR3: CASSPTGSPYEQYF
V: TRBV4-1
D: NA
size: NA
J: TRBJ2-7

DNA: TGTGCCATCGGGACAGGGGGTCCCTATGGCTACACCTTC
CDR3: CAIGTGGPYGYTF
V: TRBV14
D: TRBD1
size: NA
J: TRBJ1-2